This TCR beta chain emerged from a study of siplizumab effects on memory and regulatory T cells (dated by TCRdb to the late 2010s). Looking at the study overall: The effect of the anti-CD2 antibody siplizumab on alloreactive T-cell subsets was examined in allogeneic mixed lymphocyte reactions constructed from human PBMCs.

The CDR3 sequence holds 19 residues, the cysteine and phenylalanine included. The entry retains the CDR3 DNA only, 57 bases that are in frame from base 1. The germline V gene yields SGHDT for CDR1 and YYEEEE for CDR2. V trim: 0 bases; J trim: 3 bases; unmatched bases: 14. Sorted unstimulated T cells, along with proliferating T cells recovered from mixed lymphocyte reactions, underwent TCRbeta CDR3 sequencing. Fresh whole blood from roughly ten HLA-typed healthy donors was used to isolate PBMCs. To map where alloreactive clones came from, unstimulated CD4+ regulatory T cells were FACS-sorted. About this clone: The specificity of this receptor is unknown. No per-base quality is available; no much larger clone lies one base away.

What the authors observed across the whole study: About 75-96% of proliferating CD4+ or CD8+ clones could not be given a naive or memory phenotype. Unstimulated naive T cells appeared to be more diverse than memory T cells, and naive cells seemed to make a substantial contribution to the alloresponse. Among mappable alloreactive CD4+ clones, the Treg-derived fraction averaged approximately 69% with siplizumab versus 25% to 30% in control reactions. Siplizumab significantly lowered the cumulative frequency of alloreactive sequences that could be traced to unstimulated CD4+ memory T cells. The suppressive function of proliferating Tregs from siplizumab cultures was not functionally confirmed. Sequences below about 10^-5 frequency were poorly captured, so only a minor fraction of alloreactive clones could be mapped to unstimulated subsets.

Libraries came from the immunoSEQ multiplex PCR assay. The deep sequencing platform assayed approximately 100,000 TCR templates per sample. Genomic DNA extracted from sorted T cells was used for TCRbeta CDR3 sequencing. Per the authors' processing: The R programming language was used for clonal analysis of the TCRbeta CDR3 data. Alloreactive CD4+ and CD8+ clones were identified by comparing unstimulated samples to CFSE-low samples taken after the reaction. Regulatory or non-regulatory origin was assigned to alloreactive CD4+ clones by matching of sequences to sorted unstimulated Treg and non-Treg repertoires. In its TCRdb copy, this immuneACCESS table keeps in-frame sequences only and misses some clones. Where compared with another copy, unresolved V genes explain less than half of these, and the others have no known cause. V and J calls and clone size are as listed in that table; D and trimming were resolved from the DNA. This sample is represented by approximately 100,000 clones; approximately 90% of them were singletons. The ten largest make up 0.73% of the sample.

The specimen was Tregs sorted from blood. The sequence came from a human donor in good health. Recombination connected TRBV5-6 to TRBJ2-3; a stretch of 9 junction bases matches TRBD2. The encoded CDR3 is CASSLAVGLGTSKTDTQYF. The nucleotide sequence is given as TGTGCCAGCAGCTTGGCGGTGGGCCTAGGGACTAGCAAAACAGATACGCAGTATTTT.